This TCR beta chain was obtained from a study of cytomegalovirus exposure and HLA in healthy donors. Regarding the study as a whole: The CMV antigen specificity of a few CMV-associated chains was confirmed through in vitro analysis. In a later analysis, V- and J-gene trimming of beta chains associated with a DCLRE1C missense variant, replicated independently. Reportedly, a later analysis found an Asian-associated ancestry cluster had fewer N-insertions than the roughly 670-donor mean. In a later analysis, common viral pathogens appeared linked to several of the most significant clusters.

CDR3 size: 16 residues. The V and J ends lost 2 bases and 4 bases, in that order; junction bases with no gene match: 8. The germline V gene encodes CDR1 LNHNV and CDR2 YYDKDF (reference sequence). 60 Vbeta and 13 Jbeta primers were used in PCR. Sequenced by immunoSEQ multiplex PCR; TCRdb stores in-frame clones only, minus some. The sample totals some 130,000 clones. A word on this clone: What it recognizes is unknown.

V gene TRBV15 combines with J gene TRBJ2-7; TRBD2 matches at 10 bases. The TCR was taken from a woman aged 40-49 years in good health and CMV-seropositive. The specimen sequenced was PBMCs. CDR3 region: CATSRYTGTSDYEQYF. CDR3 coding DNA: TGTGCCACCAGCAGATATACCGGGACTAGCGATTACGAGCAGTACTTC.